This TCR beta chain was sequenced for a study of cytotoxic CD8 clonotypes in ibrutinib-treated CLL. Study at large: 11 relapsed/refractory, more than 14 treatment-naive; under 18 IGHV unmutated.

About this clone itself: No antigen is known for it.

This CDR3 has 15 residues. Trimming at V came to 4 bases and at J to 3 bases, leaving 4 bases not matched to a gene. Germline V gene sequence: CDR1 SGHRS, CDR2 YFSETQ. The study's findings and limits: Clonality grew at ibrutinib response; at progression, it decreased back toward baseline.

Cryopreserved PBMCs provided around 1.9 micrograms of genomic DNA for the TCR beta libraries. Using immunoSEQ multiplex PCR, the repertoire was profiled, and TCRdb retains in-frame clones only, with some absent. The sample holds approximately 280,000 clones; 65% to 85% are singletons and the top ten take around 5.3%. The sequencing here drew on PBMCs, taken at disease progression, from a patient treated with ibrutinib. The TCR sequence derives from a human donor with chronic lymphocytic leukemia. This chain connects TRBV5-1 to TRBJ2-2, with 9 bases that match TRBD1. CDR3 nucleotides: TGCGCCAGCAGCCAAGGGACAGGGCACACCGGGGAGCTGTTTTTT. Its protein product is CASSQGTGHTGELFF.